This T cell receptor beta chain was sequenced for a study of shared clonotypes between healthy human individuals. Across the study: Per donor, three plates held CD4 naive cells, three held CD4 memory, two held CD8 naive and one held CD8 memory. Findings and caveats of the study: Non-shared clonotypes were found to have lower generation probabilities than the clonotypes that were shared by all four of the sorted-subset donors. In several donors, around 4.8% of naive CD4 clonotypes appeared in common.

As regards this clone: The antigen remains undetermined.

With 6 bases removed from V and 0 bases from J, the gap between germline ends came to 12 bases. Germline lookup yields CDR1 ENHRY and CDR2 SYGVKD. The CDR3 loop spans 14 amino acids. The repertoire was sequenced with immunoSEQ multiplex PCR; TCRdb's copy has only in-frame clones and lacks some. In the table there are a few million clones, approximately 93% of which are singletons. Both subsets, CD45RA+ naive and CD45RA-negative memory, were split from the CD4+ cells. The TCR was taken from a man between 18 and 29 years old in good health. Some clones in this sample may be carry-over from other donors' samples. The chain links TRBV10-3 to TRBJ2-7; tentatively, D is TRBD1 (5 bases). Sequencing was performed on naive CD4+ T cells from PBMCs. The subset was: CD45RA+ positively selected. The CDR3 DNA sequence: TGTGCCATCAGCCAGGGCCAAAGCTCCTACGAGCAGTACTTC. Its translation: CAISQGQSSYEQYF.